This T cell receptor (beta chain) was sequenced for a study of identical twins. General study points: A cross-sectional statistical analysis, not follow-up of the same donors, supported the conclusions. Models underestimated TCR alpha sharing (out-of-frame) in monozygotic twins.

In TCRdb, the 5' RACE reads were re-called with MiXCR into one record per CDR3 protein. The data hold about 460,000 distinct CDR3 sequences, with 12% to 15% observed a single time. This clonotype was observed a few times. What it binds is not known. Donors uniformly comprised healthy Caucasians. V lost 5 bases to trimming and J lost 6 bases; unmatched junction nucleotides: 15. Germline V gene sequence: CDR1 SEHNR, CDR2 FQNEAQ (reference sequence). The CDR3 length is 17 residues. These sequences were also reported in another study, on yellow fever vaccine responses in identical twins.

The clonotype was recovered from a woman aged 18-30 years in good health. The source material was CD4+ T cells sorted from blood. This rearrangement joins TRBV7-9 to TRBJ1-5; TRBD1 matches 8 bases. DNA for the CDR3: TGTGCCAGCAGCACGGGGGTCCAGGGGGCGCTTCGTCAGCCCCAGCATTTT. Its translation is CASSTGVQGALRQPQHF.